The source of this T cell receptor beta chain is a study of regulatory and conventional T cells in RAG deficiency (dated by TCRdb to about 2017). A note on the overall study: The study used high-throughput TCR beta sequencing to compare repertoire diversity and composition of Treg, conventional CD4+ and CD8+ T cells between RAG-deficient patients and healthy controls.

Before genomic DNA was extracted, conventional CD4+ T cells were isolated from blood as CD25-low CD127-high cells. Repertoire analyses used fewer than ten healthy control donors as the comparison group. Library generation was performed with the immunoSEQ multiplex PCR assay. Genomic DNA from the sorted T-cell subsets was used to amplify and sequence rearranged TCR beta chain products. The original methods were these. Shannon entropy and Simpson indices were used to measure how diverse the repertoire of productive TCR beta rearrangements was. To gauge clonal expansion, the frequencies of the 100 most abundant productive TCR beta clonotypes among total reads were added together. The TRB repertoires were evaluated with a self-reactivity index based on amino acid usage at CDR3beta positions 6 and 7. Two-way ANOVA was used for repertoire analyses, and Student t or Mann-Whitney tests were used for flow cytometric analyses. TCRdb provides this immuneACCESS table in a form limited to in-frame rearrangements. Some clones are lacking; in checked studies, under half of them reflect an unresolved V gene, and why the rest are absent is not known. The DNA was the basis for D and trimming; V, J and clone size are from that table. The sample table holds tens of thousands of clones, of which 95% to 97% were seen once. The ten top clones hold 1.3% of the sample.

Note on this clone: This receptor's antigen is unknown. No qualities accompany the bases; no much larger clone lies one base away.

Deletion took 3 bases off V and 0 bases off J, with a span of 10 bases between the germline ends. The cysteine opens and the phenylalanine closes a CDR3 of 15 amino acids. Just CDR3 DNA is preserved here, 45 bases in frame from base 1. From the germline V gene, CDR1 is SGHRS and CDR2 is YFSETQ. Summary of the overall study and its limitations: All patient T-cell subsets had shorter CDR3 lengths; Omenn syndrome patients showed >75% Treg-Tconv repertoire overlap at nucleotide and amino acid level. The CD25-high CD127-low cells sorted from Omenn syndrome patients may be peripherally activated cells rather than true Treg cells. Markedly lower Shannon entropy and higher Simpson indices were observed in RAG-deficient patients than in control T-cell subpopulations. For some subjects, some T-cell subset analyses were not performed. Compared with controls, Omenn syndrome and CID/AS patients had around 94-fold fewer unique TCR beta sequences in Treg cells, whereas the reduction in the other subsets was roughly 9.8-fold.

This sample also appeared in a second study, on regulatory T cells. As the second study states: For the multiplex PCR, 52 forward TRBV primers and 13 reverse TRBJ primers were used, and amplification bias was corrected with both assay-based and computational methods. Restricted unique TRB V-J pairs and skewed V and J gene usage were observed in patient repertoires, most markedly in regulatory T cells. T-cell receptor beta repertoires of sorted regulatory, conventional CD4+ and CD8+ T cells were compared between CD3G-deficient patients and healthy controls. Peripheral blood mononuclear cells were isolated by Ficoll density separation. Within the immunoSEQ assay, multiplex PCR amplified rearranged TRB loci from genomic DNA. TRB amplicons were sequenced on an Illumina HiSeq platform. Custom algorithms error-filtered the raw sequences and aligned the raw sequences to reference gene sequences, after which the immunoSEQ online tools were used for analysis. Frequencies of productive and nonproductive TRB rearrangements were assessed among unique sequences as well as among total sequences. Group comparisons used t tests, Mann-Whitney tests or two-way ANOVA run in Prism software.

The sequencing sample was made of CD25- CD4+ T cells sorted from blood. This sequence uses TRBV5-1 and TRBJ2-1, with TRBD1 as a weak D call on 6 bases. The receptor was isolated from a human donor in good health. The nucleotide sequence reads as follows: TGCGCCAGCAGCTCTCAGGGGAGCTCCTACAATGAGCAGTTCTTC. Translated, it gives CASSSQGSSYNEQFF.